This T cell receptor (beta chain) was identified during a study of CD8 T cells in Susac syndrome. General study results and limits: It was acknowledged in the study that its TCR sequencing and HLA analysis involved a relatively small number of individuals.

Control patients had untreated stable or active relapsing-remitting multiple sclerosis by revised McDonald criteria. With 2 bases removed from V and 9 bases from J, the gap between germline ends came to 17 bases. This CDR3 is built from 15 residues. From germline, CDR1 is MDHEN and CDR2 SYDVKM. cDNA came from around 0.5 to 1 ug RNA primed by random hexamers. TCRdb analysed the immunoSEQ multiplex PCR reads with MiXCR anew, one entry per CDR3 protein. The sample shows a few hundred thousand distinct CDR3 sequences, more than 80% of them seen only once. In the case of this clonotype: No antigen is known for it.

This TCR came from a human donor with multiple sclerosis. The J gene is TRBJ2-1, the V gene TRBV28; D is perhaps TRBD2 (6 bases). Sequences were obtained from CD8+ T cells from PBMCs. The CDR3 region has the DNA TGTGCCAGCAGTTTAGGCCTAGCGCGATGGAGTGAGCAGTTCTTC. This codes for CASSLGLARWSEQFF.